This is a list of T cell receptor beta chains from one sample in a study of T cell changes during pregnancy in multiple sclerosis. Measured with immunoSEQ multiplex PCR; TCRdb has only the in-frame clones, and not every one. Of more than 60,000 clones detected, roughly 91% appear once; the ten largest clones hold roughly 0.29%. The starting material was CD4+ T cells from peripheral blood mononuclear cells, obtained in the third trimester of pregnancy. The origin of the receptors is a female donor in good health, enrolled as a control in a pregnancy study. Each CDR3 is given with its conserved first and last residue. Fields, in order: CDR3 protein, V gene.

cdr3_aa: CASSPGTGEDEQFF
v_call: TRBV18

cdr3_aa: CASSPLGGAPTGELFF
v_call: TRBV28

cdr3_aa: CASSRLAGVNNEQFF
v_call: TRBV19

cdr3_aa: CASSLSGVEKLFF
v_call: TRBV5-6

cdr3_aa: CAIRGTGIGTEAFF
v_call: TRBV10-3

cdr3_aa: CASSLGPDRAAGNTIYF
v_call: TRBV7-6

cdr3_aa: CASSRRAHPDSYEQYF
v_call: TRBV27

cdr3_aa: CASSLAGGGNYGYTF
v_call: TRBV7-2

cdr3_aa: CASSQDLMGQGFGNTIYF
v_call: TRBV4-3

cdr3_aa: CASSSWTGGTEAFF
v_call: TRBV7-2

cdr3_aa: CASSVQGVTGELFF
v_call: TRBV9

cdr3_aa: CASSLVQGMTGELFF
v_call: TRBV7-2

cdr3_aa: CASSLVEQTTGVTTETQYF
v_call: TRBV5-1

cdr3_aa: CASSWNRVNTEAFF
v_call: TRBV7-2

cdr3_aa: CASSQVTQGGTGELFF
v_call: TRBV4-2

cdr3_aa: CASSPGGDTQYF
v_call: TRBV6-5

cdr3_aa: CASSLGAVQETQYF
v_call: TRBV19

cdr3_aa: CASTKGLAGGQRTDTQYF
v_call: TRBV4-1

cdr3_aa: CAWLPGLRAYEQYF
v_call: TRBV30

cdr3_aa: CASSPTGGRGDTQYF
v_call: TRBV5-6

cdr3_aa: CSGGTGGEAFF
v_call: TRBV29-1

cdr3_aa: CASSLGTGSYEQYF
v_call: TRBV11-3

cdr3_aa: CASSPVFQFVNSGNTIYF
v_call: TRBV11-2

cdr3_aa: CASNPGQGVAKNIQYF
v_call: TRBV19

cdr3_aa: CASSQGDSRTEAFF
v_call: TRBV4-2

cdr3_aa: CASARGVRNTIYF
v_call: TRBV25-1

cdr3_aa: CASSPGTSRETQYF
v_call: TRBV5-4

cdr3_aa: CASSTGQRGAETQYF
v_call: TRBV5-4

cdr3_aa: CASSIDHGGANVLTF
v_call: TRBV19

cdr3_aa: CASSPLGVAGDEQYF
v_call: TRBV4-2

cdr3_aa: CASSLPLAGGQETQYF
v_call: TRBV7-3

cdr3_aa: CASSDRDRGLWGYGYTF
v_call: TRBV6-1

cdr3_aa: CAWTRSGETQYF
v_call: TRBV30

cdr3_aa: CASTLGGQTDTQYF
v_call: TRBV6-5

cdr3_aa: CAWSKGTGYGYTF
v_call: TRBV30

cdr3_aa: CASSPKTGVPTGELFF
v_call: TRBV4-2

cdr3_aa: CASSSRGGASTDTQYF
v_call: TRBV5-1

cdr3_aa: CASSQEYPATRSGYTF
v_call: TRBV4-1

cdr3_aa: CARSEGVLETQYF
v_call: TRBV10-3

cdr3_aa: CASSFRVEQFF
v_call: TRBV6-1

cdr3_aa: CASKPRGQAYEQYF
v_call: TRBV6-6

cdr3_aa: CASSSDRTGSTEAFF
v_call: TRBV7-9

cdr3_aa: CASSPRVGGNNQPQHF
v_call: TRBV7-2

cdr3_aa: CASSGLAGPGGETQYF
v_call: TRBV7-7

cdr3_aa: CASSGSSGDTQYF
v_call: TRBV2

cdr3_aa: CASSINRDRNYYGYTF
v_call: TRBV19

cdr3_aa: CASSLSGQGAGGYTF
v_call: TRBV27

cdr3_aa: CASSVEGFGVEQYF
v_call: TRBV9

cdr3_aa: CASSLDARTEAFF
v_call: TRBV28

cdr3_aa: CASSPPGGSVYGYTF
v_call: TRBV27

cdr3_aa: CASSQGVDTEAFF
v_call: TRBV6-5

cdr3_aa: CASSRQGDYGYTF
v_call: TRBV2

cdr3_aa: CASSPGTGGPFYGYTF
v_call: TRBV5-4